Shown below are 6 T cell receptor beta chains from a single sample sequenced in a study of blood T cell repertoires in COVID-19. Clones were read by immunoSEQ multiplex PCR, and TCRdb kept only the in-frame ones, dropping some. The sample records roughly 240,000 clones, around nine tenths being singletons. Sample: peripheral blood. The receptors here all came from a woman aged 55-75 years who had recovered from COVID-19.

The V call is TRBV5-1, the J call TRBJ2-5; 8 bases map to TRBD1. V lost 4 bases to trimming and J lost 5 bases; unmatched junction nucleotides: 7. CDR3 length: 14 residues. Per the germline V gene, CDR1 is SGHRS and CDR2 is YFSETQ. CDR3 protein: CASSIQGAEETQYF. In DNA form, the CDR3 reads TGCGCCAGCAGCATTCAGGGGGCAGAGGAGACCCAGTACTTC.

The V and J genes are TRBV6-2 or TRBV6-3 and TRBJ2-5; 9 nucleotides line up with TRBD2. Losses at the gene ends were 3 bases for V and 5 bases for J; bases not matched to a gene: 4. The CDR3 is 14 amino acids. Germline V lookup: CDR1 MNHEY, CDR2 SVGEGT. CDR3 coding DNA: TGTGCCAGCAGTTATTGGACTAGCGAGGAGACCCAGTACTTC. Its translation: CASSYWTSEETQYF.

The CDR3 coding sequence is TGTGCCAGCAGTTTTCGGGGTTACGAGCAGTACTTC. This codes for CASSFRGYEQYF. The rearrangement links TRBV28 to TRBJ2-7; the D gene is possibly TRBD2 (5 bases). V was pared by 3 bases and J by 4 bases, with 7 bases between. The CDR3 runs 12 residues. The germline V gene has CDR1 MDHEN and CDR2 SYDVKM.

The V call is TRBV6-5, the J call TRBJ1-1; D might be TRBD1 (5 bases). V was pared by 4 bases and J by 1 base, with 16 bases between. Germline values: CDR1 MNHEY, CDR2 SVGAGI. This CDR3 contains 16 residues. The CDR3 DNA sequence: TGTGCCAGCAGTTTCCTAGGGGCAGACAAGAACACTGAAGCTTTCTTT. This codes for CASSFLGADKNTEAFF.

This chain links TRBV3-1 (or the pseudogene TRBV3-2) with TRBJ2-5; D is ambiguous. The CDR3 runs 11 residues. Germline V gene sequence: CDR1 LGHDT, CDR2 YNNKEL (reference sequence). Trimming stripped 7 bases from V and 5 bases from J, with 8 bases between. The CDR3 loop is CASKTEETQYF. CDR3 bases: TGTGCCAGCAAGACGGAGGAGACCCAGTACTTC.

This chain links TRBV15 with TRBJ2-5, with 7 bases lining up with TRBD1. Germline loops: CDR1 LNHNV, CDR2 YYDKDF (reference sequence). There are 12 residues in the CDR3. V was clipped by 3 bases and J by 9 bases; unmatched bases: 4. This chain's CDR3 is CATSRDTGAQYF. In DNA, the CDR3 is TGTGCCACCAGCAGGGACACAGGGGCCCAGTACTTC.